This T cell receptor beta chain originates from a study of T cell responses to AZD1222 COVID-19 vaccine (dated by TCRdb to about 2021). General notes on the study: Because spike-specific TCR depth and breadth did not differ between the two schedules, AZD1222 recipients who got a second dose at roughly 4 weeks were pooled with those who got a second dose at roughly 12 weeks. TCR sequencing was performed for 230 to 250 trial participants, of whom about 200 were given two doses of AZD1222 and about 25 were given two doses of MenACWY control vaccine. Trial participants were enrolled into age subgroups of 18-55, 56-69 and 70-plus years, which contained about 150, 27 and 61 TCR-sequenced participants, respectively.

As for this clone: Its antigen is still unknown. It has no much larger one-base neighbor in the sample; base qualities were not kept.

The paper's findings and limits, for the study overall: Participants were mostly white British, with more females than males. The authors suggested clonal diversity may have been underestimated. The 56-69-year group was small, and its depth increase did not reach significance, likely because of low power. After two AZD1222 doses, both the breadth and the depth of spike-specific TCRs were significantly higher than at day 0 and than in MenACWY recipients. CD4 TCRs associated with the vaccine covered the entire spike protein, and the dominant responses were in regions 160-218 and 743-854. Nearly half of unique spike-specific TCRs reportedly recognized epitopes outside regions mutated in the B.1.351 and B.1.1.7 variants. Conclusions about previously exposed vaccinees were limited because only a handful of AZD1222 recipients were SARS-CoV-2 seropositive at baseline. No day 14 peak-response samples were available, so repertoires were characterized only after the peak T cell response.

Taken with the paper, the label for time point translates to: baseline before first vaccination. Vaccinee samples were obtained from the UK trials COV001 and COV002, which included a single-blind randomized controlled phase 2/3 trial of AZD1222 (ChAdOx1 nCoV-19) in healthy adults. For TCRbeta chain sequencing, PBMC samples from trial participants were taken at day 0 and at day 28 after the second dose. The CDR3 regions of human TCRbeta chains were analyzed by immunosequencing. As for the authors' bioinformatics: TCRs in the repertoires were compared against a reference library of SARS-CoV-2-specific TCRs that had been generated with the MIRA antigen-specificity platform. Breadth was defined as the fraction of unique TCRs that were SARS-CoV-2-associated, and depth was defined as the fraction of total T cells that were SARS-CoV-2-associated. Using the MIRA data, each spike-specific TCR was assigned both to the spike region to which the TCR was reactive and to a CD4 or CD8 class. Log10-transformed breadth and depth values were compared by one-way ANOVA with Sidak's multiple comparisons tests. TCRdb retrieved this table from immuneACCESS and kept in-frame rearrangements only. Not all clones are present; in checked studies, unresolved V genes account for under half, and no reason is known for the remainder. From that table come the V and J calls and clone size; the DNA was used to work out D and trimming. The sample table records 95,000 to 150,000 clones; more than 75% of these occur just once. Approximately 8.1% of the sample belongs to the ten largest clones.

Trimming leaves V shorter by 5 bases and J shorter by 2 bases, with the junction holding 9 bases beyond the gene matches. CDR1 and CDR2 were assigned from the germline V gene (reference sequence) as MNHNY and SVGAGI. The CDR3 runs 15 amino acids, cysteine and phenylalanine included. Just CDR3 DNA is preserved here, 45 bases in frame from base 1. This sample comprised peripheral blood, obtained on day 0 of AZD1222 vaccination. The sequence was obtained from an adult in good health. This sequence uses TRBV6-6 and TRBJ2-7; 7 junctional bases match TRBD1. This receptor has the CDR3 CASSTRKGAAYEQYF. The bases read TGTGCCAGCAGTACCCGGAAGGGGGCGGCCTACGAGCAGTACTTC.